A selection of T cell receptor beta chains follows, all from one sample in a study of T cell responses to AZD1222 COVID-19 vaccine. Repertoires were generated with immunoSEQ multiplex PCR, while TCRdb's copy carries only in-frame clones and drops some. The sample lists 110,000 or so clones; 89% were seen once. The specimen was peripheral blood, collected 28 days after the second AZD1222 dose. These receptor sequences come from an adult who received the AZD1222 COVID-19 vaccine. CDR3s include the opening cysteine and the closing phenylalanine or tryptophan.

CDR3 length: 18
V gene: TRBV7-8
CDR3 protein: CASSLGPTNTGGQGEQYF

CDR3 length: 12
V gene: TRBV4-2
CDR3 protein: CASSQQAGELFF

CDR3 length: 16
V gene: TRBV11-1
CDR3 protein: CASSRGDWLAVDTQYF

CDR3 length: 14
V gene: TRBV7-2
CDR3 protein: CASSRTGTRREQYF

CDR3 length: 19
V gene: TRBV3-1/TRBV3-2
CDR3 protein: CASSHPIGGGEKKDTEAFF

CDR3 length: 16
V gene: TRBV5-1
CDR3 protein: CASSLSKGGTNYEQYF

CDR3 length: 15
V gene: TRBV19
CDR3 protein: CASSINVGLQNEQFF

CDR3 length: 15
V gene: TRBV4-3
CDR3 protein: CASSQMTGPNYGYTF

CDR3 length: 15
V gene: TRBV5-1
CDR3 protein: CASSLGTGGGYEQYF

CDR3 length: 12
V gene: TRBV5-1
CDR3 protein: CASSLIGGELFF

CDR3 length: 14
V gene: TRBV7-3
CDR3 protein: CASSRRGNTGELFF

CDR3 length: 15
V gene: TRBV12-2
CDR3 protein: CASRQRYRDSYEQYF

CDR3 length: 14
V gene: TRBV2
CDR3 protein: CASSVGRLNTEAFF

CDR3 length: 12
V gene: TRBV2
CDR3 protein: CASSDMGTEAFF

CDR3 length: 12
V gene: TRBV27
CDR3 protein: CASSSPGYEQYF

CDR3 length: 17
V gene: TRBV24-1
CDR3 protein: CATSDLELAGGAHEQYF

CDR3 length: 16
V gene: TRBV28
CDR3 protein: CASSLSDLIGGQPQHF

CDR3 length: 14
V gene: TRBV28
CDR3 protein: CASTLSRAPDTQYF

CDR3 length: 15
V gene: TRBV2
CDR3 protein: CASSLTLTNPYGYTF

CDR3 length: 19
V gene: TRBV28
CDR3 protein: CASSSSAGSLKLAKNIQYF

CDR3 length: 11
V gene: TRBV30
CDR3 protein: CAWRLLEGYTF

CDR3 length: 12
V gene: TRBV6-5
CDR3 protein: CASRSSGNTIYF

CDR3 length: 13
V gene: TRBV24-1
CDR3 protein: CATTGQGNTEAFF

CDR3 length: 15
V gene: TRBV6-5
CDR3 protein: CASSALVGYTGELFF

CDR3 length: 15
V gene: TRBV7-3
CDR3 protein: CASSLGQGSYNEQFF